The 4 T cell receptor beta chains reported below all come from one sample, sequenced in a study of OX40 agonist ivuxolimab in advanced cancers. Here immunoSEQ multiplex PCR was the method, and the copy in TCRdb shows in-frame clones only, minus some. The sample records roughly 56,000 clones, roughly four fifths being singletons. The sample in question was CD4+ or CD8+ T cells sorted from blood, obtained in a trial of the OX40 agonist ivuxolimab. Receptors originate from an adult with an advanced solid tumor such as melanoma, head and neck, liver or kidney cancer.

This sequence joins TRBV11-3 and TRBJ2-5, with D uncertain. This CDR3 spans 14 amino acids. CDR1 and CDR2 from the germline V gene are SGHNT and YENEEA. Trimming took 3 bases from V and 3 from J, leaving 11 bases between them. The CDR3 DNA reads TGTGCCAGCAGCTTGGTAGCTGAGGAAGAGACCCAGTACTTC. The encoded protein is CASSLVAEEETQYF.

This clone is a singleton in its sample. The V call is TRBV5-4, the J call TRBJ2-3; 8 bases are a match to TRBD1. Germline V CDR1 and CDR2: SGHNT, YYREEE (reference sequence). The CDR3 is made up of 16 amino acids. The junction had 3 bases not matched to a gene; V was cut back by 0 bases and J by 0 bases. CDR3 loop: CASSLERTGSTDTQYF. The CDR3 DNA sequence: TGTGCCAGCAGCTTGGAAAGGACAGGGAGCACAGATACGCAGTATTTT. Complete variable domain (other parts from reference TRBV5-4 and TRBJ2-3): ETGVTQSPTHLIKTRGQQVTLRCSSQSGHNTVSWYQQALGQGPQFIFQYYREEENGRGNFPPRFSGLQFPNYSSELNVNALELDDSALYLCASSLERTGSTDTQYFGPGTRLTVL.

This clone is medium-sized by share. The gene calls are TRBV5-4 and TRBJ1-3; D is unresolved. CDR1 and CDR2 from the germline V gene are SGHNT and YYREEE (reference sequence). CDR3 length: 13 amino acids. With 4 bases removed from V and 2 bases from J, the gap between germline ends came to 7 bases. The CDR3: CASSREAGNTIYF. In nucleotides, the CDR3 is TGTGCCAGCAGCCGAGAGGCTGGAAACACCATATATTTT. The entire variable domain, with the rest obtained from reference TRBV5-4 and TRBJ1-3, is as follows: ETGVTQSPTHLIKTRGQQVTLRCSSQSGHNTVSWYQQALGQGPQFIFQYYREEENGRGNFPPRFSGLQFPNYSSELNVNALELDDSALYLCASSREAGNTIYFGEGSWLTVV.

This chain uses TRBV27 with TRBJ2-5; 9 bases are shared with TRBD1. The CDR3 length is 15 residues. The germline gives CDR1 MNHEY, CDR2 SMNVEV (reference sequence). Trimming removed 2 bases from V and 11 bases from J; junction bases left unmatched: 12. CDR3 sequence: CASSLLGQGHREQYF. The CDR3 DNA sequence: TGTGCCAGCAGTTTACTCGGACAGGGGCACCGGGAGCAGTACTTC.